These T cell receptor beta chains were read from a single sample in a study of CD8+CD57+ T cells in acquired aplastic anemia. MiXCR, applied by TCRdb to the reads, yields one record per CDR3 protein. The repertoire has a few hundred thousand distinct CDR3 sequences, 55% to 70% of them found once; the top ten carry approximately 3.8%. The sequenced material came from sorted CD4+, CD8+, or CD8+CD57+ T cells (not recorded which) from PBMCs. These receptors were collected from a human donor in good health, serving as a control. Each CDR3 is given with its conserved first and last residue. Fields, in order: J gene, clone size, V gene, D gene, CDR3 protein, CDR3 DNA. The D gene is left open where the match is weak. The listing skips clone size in some rows; elsewhere it reads once, few, many or a size class.

TRBJ2-7 once TRBV20-1 TRBD1 CSAREQGAQEQYF TGCAGTGCTAGAGAACAGGGGGCTCAGGAGCAGTACTTC
TRBJ2-7 few TRBV3-1 TRBD2 CASSSTLRGGSYEQYF TGTGCCAGCAGTTCTACTCTACGGGGGGGCTCCTACGAGCAGTACTTC
TRBJ2-5 NA TRBV6-6 NA CASSYSMTQYF TGTGCCAGCAGTTACTCCATGACCCAGTACTTC
TRBJ1-1 many TRBV30 TRBD1 CAWSGTGVNTEAFF TGTGCCTGGAGTGGAACAGGGGTCAACACTGAAGCTTTCTTT
TRBJ1-3 NA TRBV12-3/TRBV12-4 NA CASSHDNSGNTIYF TGTGCCAGCAGTCACGACAACTCTGGAAACACCATATATTTT
TRBJ1-2 NA TRBV29-1 NA CSGQTEGVYGYTF TGCAGCGGCCAGACGGAAGGTGTTTATGGCTACACCTTC
TRBJ1-4 NA TRBV15 NA CASSQGREKLFF TGTGCGTCCTCCCAGGGGCGGGAAAAACTGTTTTTT
TRBJ1-1 NA TRBV12-3/TRBV12-4 NA CASNGTVNTEAFF TGTGCCAGCAATGGGACGGTGAACACTGAAGCTTTCTTT
TRBJ2-5 NA TRBV7-2 TRBD2 CASRLAGQETQYF TGTGCCAGCAGGTTAGCGGGGCAAGAGACCCAGTACTTC
TRBJ1-2 NA TRBV10-3 NA CAITGGEDQHGYAF TGTGCCATCACCGGCGGAGAGGACCAGCATGGCTACGCCTTC
TRBJ2-7 NA TRBV24-1 TRBD1 CATSGGTANSYEQYF TGTGCCACCAGTGGAGGGACAGCAAACAGCTACGAGCAGTACTTC
TRBJ2-1 NA TRBV10-3 NA CAISESGGGARGRQFF TGTGCCATCAGTGAGTCAGGTGGAGGGGCGAGGGGCCGACAGTTCTTC
TRBJ2-3 NA TRBV5-1 NA CASSLGDRMNTQYF TGCGCCAGCAGCTTAGGAGACCGTATGAATACGCAGTATTTT
TRBJ2-7 NA TRBV19 NA CASSLSISAYEQYF TGTGCCAGCAGCTTAAGCATATCCGCCTACGAGCAGTACTTT
TRBJ1-2 NA TRBV20-1 TRBD1 CSAGGTGHGYTF TGCAGTGCTGGCGGGACAGGGCATGGCTACACCTTC
TRBJ2-2 NA TRBV13 NA CASSDWGGANTGELFF TGTGCCAGCAGCGACTGGGGAGGCGCGAACACCGGGGAGCTGTTTTTT
TRBJ1-2 NA TRBV12-3/TRBV12-4 NA CASSGNWSDGYTF TGTGCCAGCAGTGGGAACTGGAGTGATGGCTACACCTTC
TRBJ2-3 once TRBV9 NA CASSVRFRADTDYF TGTGCCAGCAGCGTACGTTTTCGGGCAGATACGGATTATTTT
TRBJ2-4 NA TRBV15 NA CATSGRGWVKNIQYF TGTGCCACCAGCGGCAGGGGTTGGGTCAAAAACATTCAGTACTTC
TRBJ2-6 few TRBV6-4 NA CAISEGGSGANVLTF TGTGCCATCAGTGAGGGGGGGTCTGGGGCCAACGTCCTGACTTTC
TRBJ2-1 NA TRBV4-1 NA CASLLQTVNNEQFF TGTGCCAGCCTCCTACAGACAGTGAACAATGAGCAGTTCTTC
TRBJ2-5 NA TRBV6-1 NA CASSEARETQYF TGTGCCAGCAGTGAAGCTAGGGAGACCCAGTACTTC
TRBJ2-3 NA TRBV9 NA CASSVSGVVYEQSQYF TGTGCCAGCAGCGTGTCGGGAGTAGTCTACGAGCAGTCGCAGTATTTT
TRBJ1-1 many TRBV2 NA CASSAGMNTEAFF TGTGCCAGCAGTGCCGGCATGAACACTGAAGCTTTCTTT
TRBJ1-1 NA TRBV7-9 NA CASSPSRGGQAFF TGCGCCAGCAGCCCCTCTCGGGGAGGTCAAGCTTTCTTT
TRBJ2-7 NA TRBV12-3/TRBV12-4 NA CASKLARYEQYF TGTGCCAGCAAGTTAGCCAGGTACGAGCAGTACTTC
TRBJ1-2 NA TRBV10-3 NA CASSKSRAGGYTF TGTGCCAGCAGTAAGTCCAGGGCTGGTGGCTACACCTTC